The 27 T cell receptor beta chains below were found in one sample sequenced in a study of early T cells in non-severe SARS-CoV-2 infection. From the 5' RACE reads, TCRdb called clonotypes with MiXCR, one entry per CDR3 protein. The table has roughly 77,000 distinct CDR3 sequences, 12% seen once. The sequenced sample was whole blood. The receptors shown here come from an adult who was a healthcare worker with PCR-confirmed SARS-CoV-2 infection or an uninfected control (not recorded which).

Concerning this clonotype: Because the CDR3 is missing its conserved closing phenylalanine or tryptophan, this is likely a read error. The V call is TRBV7-6, the J call TRBJ2-1; 11 nucleotides line up with TRBD1. CDR3 size: 14 residues. J was trimmed by 9 bases and V by 6 bases; bases with no gene match: 7. Germline assignment: CDR1 SGHVS and CDR2 FNYEAQ. In nucleotides, the CDR3 is TGTGCCAGCAGACCGGGACAGGGGGTGGGTGAGCAGTTCTCC. Translating it yields CASRPGQGVGEQFS.

This clonotype was seen a few times. V usage is TRBV3-1 and J usage is TRBJ1-5, with a possible D match to TRBD1 (5 bases). Germline V gene sequence: CDR1 LGHDT, CDR2 YNNKEL (reference sequence). The V end lost 3 bases, the J end lost 3 bases, and 15 bases lay between the germline ends. The CDR3 totals 16 residues. CDR3 DNA sequence: TGTGCCAGCAGCCAGGGGGATCAGCTACTCAATCAGCCCCAGCATTTT. Its protein product is CASSQGDQLLNQPQHF.

This clonotype was picked up a small number of times. This rearrangement joins TRBV6-5 to TRBJ2-5, with a tentative D call TRBD2 (6 bases). V was trimmed by 5 bases and J by 3 bases, leaving 13 bases between them. There are 14 residues in the CDR3. From germline, CDR1 is MNHEY and CDR2 SVGAGI. The CDR3 here is CASSTTSWKETQYF. DNA for the CDR3: TGTGCCAGCAGTACCACTAGCTGGAAAGAGACCCAGTACTTC.

V and J are TRBV3-1 and TRBJ1-1; D gene unclear. The CDR3 is 11 amino acids. Germline loops: CDR1 LGHDT, CDR2 YNNKEL (reference sequence). Deletions cut 6 bases from V and 6 bases from J, with 8 bases between. CDR3 nucleotide sequence: TGTGCCAGCAGGGGAAGGGCTGAAGCTTTCTTT. Its translation is CASRGRAEAFF.

Many counts were recorded for this clonotype. The chain recombines TRBV29-1 with TRBJ2-3; D unclear. V was trimmed by 3 bases and J by 1 base, leaving 11 bases between them. In germline, CDR1 is SQVTM, CDR2 ANQGSEA. This CDR3 contains 14 residues. CDR3 nucleotides: TGCAGCGTTGATTCGCAGCTCGGCACAGATACGCAGTATTTT. This translates into CSVDSQLGTDTQYF.

This clonotype was detected a few times. V gene TRBV6-6 combines with J gene TRBJ2-1; 14 nucleotides match TRBD2. CDR1 is MNHNY, CDR2 SVGAGI, per germline (reference sequence). This CDR3 region has 18 residues. Losses at the gene ends were 2 bases for V and 9 bases for J; bases not matched to a gene: 12. The CDR3 nucleotides read TGTGCCAGCAGTTACCGGATCGGGACTAGCGGGAGAGGTAGTGAGCAGTTCTTC. It is translated as CASSYRIGTSGRGSEQFF.

This chain uses TRBV28 with TRBJ1-1; possible D gene TRBD1, 6 bases. Germline values: CDR1 MDHEN, CDR2 SYDVKM. V lost 5 bases to trimming and J lost 11 bases, with 21 bases between them. The CDR3 is 14 amino acids. The CDR3 DNA is TGTGCCAGCAGTCAACCTTCAGGGGCCCAGTCGGCTTTCTTT. Protein product: CASSQPSGAQSAFF.

V is TRBV12-3 or TRBV12-4 and J is TRBJ2-7; 7 nucleotides align to TRBD1. The CDR3 has 16 residues. J gave up 0 bases and V 6 bases, and 11 bases lay outside the gene matches. The CDR3 is CASSPLLTGSSYEQYF. The CDR3 nucleotides are TGTGCCAGCAGCCCTCTTTTGACAGGGAGCTCCTACGAGCAGTACTTC.

This clonotype occurred a few times. V and J are TRBV25-1 and TRBJ2-3, with 12 bases fitting TRBD2. J was trimmed by 5 bases and V by 5 bases; bases with no gene match: 2. CDR3 length: 14 residues. Germline V CDR1 and CDR2: MGHDK, SYGVNS. The CDR3: CASSRGLAGDTQYF. The CDR3 nucleotides read TGTGCCAGCAGTAGGGGACTAGCGGGAGATACGCAGTATTTT.

The chain has TRBV10-3 and TRBJ2-2; TRBD2 matches 8 bases. Germline CDR1 ENHRY, CDR2 SYGVKD. The CDR3 extends over 16 amino acids. The J segment lost 6 bases and the V segment lost 0 bases, leaving 6 bases of the junction unmatched. This CDR3 is CAISESNSGRAGELFF. CDR3 nucleotides: TGTGCCATCAGTGAGTCGAATTCCGGGAGGGCCGGGGAGCTGTTTTTT.

The sample holds many counts of this clonotype. The J gene is TRBJ2-7, the V gene TRBV12-3 or TRBV12-4; 7 bases fit TRBD1. The CDR3 spans 18 residues. Trimming at V came to 0 bases and at J to 0 bases, leaving 11 bases not matched to a gene. The CDR3 sequence: CASSLALRGRGSSYEQYF. DNA for the CDR3: TGTGCCAGCAGTTTAGCGCTAAGGGGCAGGGGGTCCTCCTACGAGCAGTACTTC.

The CDR3 DNA is TGTGCCAGCAGTTACAGCCGGATTCAGTTACGCGAGCAGTACTTC. Translating gives CASSYSRIQLREQYF. The chain combines TRBV6-5 with TRBJ2-7; no clear D. Between the trimmed V and J ends, which lost 2 bases and 6 bases, there was a span of 17 bases. The CDR3 extends over 15 amino acids. Germline CDR1 MNHEY, CDR2 SVGAGI.

The chain combines TRBV11-3 with TRBJ2-2; perhaps TRBD2 as D (5 bases). This CDR3 spans 15 amino acids. The germline V gene encodes CDR1 SGHNT and CDR2 YENEEA. V lost 5 bases and J lost 6, with 16 bases in between. The CDR3 region is CASSPLGVEAGELFF. For the CDR3, the DNA is TGTGCCAGCAGCCCCTTGGGAGTAGAGGCCGGGGAGCTGTTTTTT.

The chain joins TRBV5-1 to TRBJ1-1, with 8 bases matching TRBD1. The junction had 3 bases not matched to a gene; V was cut back by 0 bases and J by 8 bases. Germline values: CDR1 SGHRS, CDR2 YFSETQ. This CDR3 has 13 amino acids. CDR3 region: CASSLGQGIEAFF. The CDR3 DNA sequence: TGCGCCAGCAGCTTGGGACAGGGGATCGAAGCTTTCTTT.

The V call is TRBV20-1, the J call TRBJ1-5; D gene ambiguous. Looked up from germline, CDR1 is DFQATT and CDR2 is SNEGSKA (reference sequence). The CDR3 consists of 13 residues. With 3 bases removed from V and 1 base from J, the gap between germline ends came to 7 bases. DNA for the CDR3: TGCAGTGCTAGTGGGAGGAGCAATCAGCCCCAGCATTTT. Protein: CSASGRSNQPQHF.

This sequence joins TRBV7-6 and TRBJ1-3; no clear D gene. Deletions cut 1 base from V and 0 bases from J, with 10 bases between. From germline, CDR1 is SGHVS and CDR2 FNYEAQ. This CDR3 contains 16 residues. DNA for the CDR3: TGTGCCAGCAGCTTAGGAGAGAAGAGCTCTGGAAACACCATATATTTT. Its protein is CASSLGEKSSGNTIYF.

This clonotype came up a few times. The CDR3 DNA is TGCAGCGTTGAGGGGTTGAGCGGAGATACGCAGTATTTT. It encodes CSVEGLSGDTQYF. This chain links TRBV29-1 with TRBJ2-3, with D maybe TRBD2 (5 bases). The CDR3 is 13 amino acids. Germline-derived CDR1 and CDR2 are SQVTM and ANQGSEA. Deletions cut 3 bases from V and 5 bases from J, with 12 bases between.

This clonotype has at least ten counts. The rearrangement joins TRBV19 to TRBJ1-1, with TRBD1 identical over 7 bases. The CDR3 loop spans 15 amino acids. The germline V gene encodes CDR1 LNHDA and CDR2 SQIVND (reference sequence). V shed 1 base and J 5 bases; nucleotides not matched to a gene: 7. CDR3 nucleotides: TGTGCCAGTAGTATAGCGGGACAGAGGAGGACTGAAGCTTTCTTT. It codes for CASSIAGQRRTEAFF. The variable domain in full, completed from reference TRBV19 and TRBJ1-1, reads DGGITQSPKYLFRKEGQNVTLSCEQNLNHDAMYWYRQDPGQGLRLIYYSQIVNDFQKGDIAEGYSVSREKKESFPLTVTSAQKNPTAFYLCASSIAGQRRTEAFFGQGTRLTVV.

This clonotype was observed a handful of times. The chain carries TRBV2 and TRBJ2-1; D is undetermined. The germline CDR1 and CDR2 sequences are SNHLY and FYNNEI. The V and J ends lost 7 bases and 6 bases respectively, with 4 bases between them. The CDR3 is 10 residues long. The CDR3 coding sequence is TGTGCCAGCATGGGCAATGAGCAGTTCTTC. Protein: CASMGNEQFF.

The chain couples TRBV20-1 to TRBJ2-1; 12 positions match TRBD1. Germline CDR1 DFQATT, CDR2 SNEGSKA (reference sequence). V was pared by 4 bases and J by 8 bases, with 9 bases of the junction left unmatched. The CDR3 is 15 amino acids. CDR3 in amino acids: CSATNPGQGAHEQFF. CDR3 sequence (DNA): TGCAGTGCTACCAACCCGGGACAGGGGGCGCATGAGCAGTTCTTC.

The gene calls are TRBV12-3 or TRBV12-4 and TRBJ1-5, with D maybe TRBD1 (5 bases). The V end was cut by 1 base, the J end by 0 bases, with 16 bases between. The CDR3 runs 18 residues. The chain's CDR3 is CASSLGSAGPGSNQPQHF. CDR3 nucleotides: TGTGCCAGCAGTTTAGGTTCCGCAGGGCCCGGTAGCAATCAGCCCCAGCATTTT.

The J gene is TRBJ2-4, the V gene TRBV7-2; 9 positions agree with TRBD2. In germline, CDR1 is SGHTA, CDR2 FQGNSA. This CDR3 is built from 18 residues. V was clipped by 2 bases and J by 0 bases; unmatched bases: 8. In DNA form, the CDR3 reads TGTGCCAGCAGCTTAATGGCTAGCGGGGTTCTAGCCAAAAACATTCAGTACTTC. This codes for CASSLMASGVLAKNIQYF.

In this sample, this clonotype turned up many times. The junction shows a germline mismatch at one end, possibly a read error. V and J are TRBV7-9 and TRBJ2-3; D gene uncertain. CDR1 is SEHNR and CDR2 is FQNEAQ in the germline V gene (reference sequence). The CDR3 extends over 14 amino acids. CDR3 sequence reads: CASSSRSSRDTQYF. The CDR3 bases are TGTGCCAGCAGCTCCCGGAGTAGCAGAGATACGCAGTATTTT.

There are many counts of this clonotype. The chain joins TRBV14 to TRBJ1-1, with D unresolved. Trimming removed 0 bases at V and 5 bases at J, with 13 bases between. Germline V CDR1 and CDR2: SGHDN, FVKESK. This CDR3 contains 15 residues. The CDR3 DNA is TGTGCCAGCAGCCAAGAGGACCCCCTTGAGACTGAAGCTTTCTTT. This encodes CASSQEDPLETEAFF.

This clonotype was seen at least ten times. This chain joins TRBV20-1 and TRBJ2-7, with 15 bases lining up with TRBD2. Unmatched junction bases numbered 3, after V lost 5 bases and J lost 4 bases. Germline V gene lookup returns CDR1 DFQATT and CDR2 SNEGSKA (reference sequence). CDR3 size: 14 residues. For the CDR3, the DNA is TGCAGTGCTCGGACTAGCGGGGGGGTTTACGAGCAGTACTTC. Its translation is CSARTSGGVYEQYF.

The chain employs TRBV21-1 and TRBJ2-7. TRBV21-1 corresponds to a pseudogene. This CDR3 region has 16 residues. The CDR3 DNA reads TGTGCCAGCAGCAAACCACAGACTGCAATCGATTACGAGCAGTACTTC. Amino acids: CASSKPQTAIDYEQYF.

This clonotype was picked up many times. The chain recombines TRBV5-1 with TRBJ2-5, with TRBD1 as a possible D gene (6 bases). The CDR3 contains 16 residues. V was trimmed by 0 bases and J by 0 bases, leaving 12 bases between them. Germline values: CDR1 SGHRS, CDR2 YFSETQ. The CDR3 region has the DNA TGCGCCAGCAGCTTGGAAACAGGGTTTGACCAAGAGACCCAGTACTTC. This translates into CASSLETGFDQETQYF.